This T cell receptor (beta chain) came from a study of T-cell memory formation after mild COVID-19. On the study more broadly: In these data, TCR clusters were largely donor specific.

The CDR3 consists of 20 residues. Germline values: CDR1 MNHEY, CDR2 SVGAGI. The J segment lost 5 bases and the V segment lost 7 bases, leaving 20 bases of the junction unmatched. Details on this clonotype: Its target is not known.

Regarding the study as a whole: Clones contracting over day 15 to 85 were CD4/CD8 balanced, with later expanders leaning CD4+. Pre-infection memory held some responding clones, suggesting pre-existing cross-reactive T cells responded.

Each CDR3 protein gets one entry after TCRdb re-called the 5' RACE reads with MiXCR. The sample lists about 430,000 distinct CDR3 sequences, 20% to 25% occurring once. Sequencing was performed on PBMCs or a T cell subset sorted from them (not recorded which). The chain is built from TRBV6-5 and TRBJ2-5; 15 positions agree with TRBD2. The clonotype was recovered from an adult woman who had mild COVID-19 (a few samples of this study predate the infection). Cell type and time point are not known. The CDR3 loop reads CASTRRQGQGLAGGLETQYF. Here the CDR3 DNA reads TGTGCCAGCACCCGAAGACAGGGCCAGGGACTAGCGGGAGGTCTGGAGACCCAGTACTTC.